This TCR beta chain was sequenced during a study of T cells in Graves' hyperthyroidism and ophthalmopathy. As regards this clonotype: Its matching antigen is unknown. A much larger clonotype is one base distant, so this may be a read error.

Per the germline V gene, CDR1 is MNHEY and CDR2 is SMNVEV (reference sequence). This CDR3 spans 11 amino acids. Amplified TCR beta CDR3 regions derived from RNA transcripts. Initially, a first-round RT-PCR of the TCR CDR3 employed the HTBI primer set. TCRdb independently ran MiXCR on the multiplex PCR reads; one entry per CDR3 protein. The sample shows about 580,000 distinct CDR3 sequences, just over 45% of them seen only once. Findings and limits, study-wide: Model-based prediction identified ophthalmopathy a median approximately 6.2 months prior to its onset. Expanded thyroid clonotypes (above 0.001) were mostly also found in blood.

The rearrangement links TRBV27 to TRBJ2-7; no reliable D call. The origin of this receptor is a woman between 18 and 29 years old with Graves' hyperthyroidism. The specimen sequenced was peripheral blood or thyroid tissue (not recorded which). This CDR3 reads CASVGSYGQYF. CDR3 coding DNA: TGTGCCAGCGTGGGTTCCTACGGGCAGTACTTC.